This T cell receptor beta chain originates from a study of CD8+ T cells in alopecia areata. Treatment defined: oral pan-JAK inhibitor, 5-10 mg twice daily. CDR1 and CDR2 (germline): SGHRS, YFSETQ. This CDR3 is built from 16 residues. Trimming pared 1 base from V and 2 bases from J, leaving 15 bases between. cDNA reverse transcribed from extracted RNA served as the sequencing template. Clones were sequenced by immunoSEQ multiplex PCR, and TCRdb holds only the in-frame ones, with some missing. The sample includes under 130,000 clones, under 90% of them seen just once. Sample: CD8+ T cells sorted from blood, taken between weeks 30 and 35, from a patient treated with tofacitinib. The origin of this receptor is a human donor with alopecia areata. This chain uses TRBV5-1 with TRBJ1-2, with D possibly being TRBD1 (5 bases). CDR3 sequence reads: CASSLPWDFSNYGYTF. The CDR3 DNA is TGCGCCAGCAGCTTGCCCTGGGACTTCTCGAACTATGGCTACACCTTC.